One and the same sample provided the 2 T cell receptor beta chains below, sequenced in a study of post-analysis software for immune sequencing data (dated by TCRdb to about 2015). These TCRs' antigens remain unknown. Here is what the overall study found, with its caveats: Significantly higher frequencies in patients than in controls were found for several TRBV segments, including TRBV5-6, TRBV5-1 and TRBV20-1.

The library was obtained by PCR. The run used an Illumina HiSeq 2500. To reduce PCR and sequencing biases, unique molecular identifiers were incorporated into the TCR beta cDNA libraries. Using fastp trimming at Q25 and MiXCR clonotype assembly, TCRdb reanalyzed the public sequencing data and kept in-frame beta chains. Under each unique CDR3 protein, matching rows form one entry showing the most common genes and DNA. The table for this sample lists around 400,000 distinct CDR3 sequences; approximately 39% of them were counted only once. The ten most abundant clones make up less than 10% of the sample. What was sequenced was blood. The receptors here all came from a girl aged 2 to 10 with multiple sclerosis.

The chain combines TRBV28 with TRBJ2-7, with TRBD1 matching 7 bases. Germline lookup yields CDR1 MDHEN and CDR2 SYDVKM. V lost 8 bases to trimming and J lost 3 bases; unmatched junction nucleotides: 7. This CDR3 comprises 13 residues. The CDR3 sequence: CASRWTGNYEQYF. CDR3 nucleotides: TGTGCCAGCCGCTGGACAGGAAACTACGAGCAGTACTTC.

This sequence joins TRBV29-1 and TRBJ2-1; 10 positions agree with TRBD2. V shed 6 bases, J shed 7 bases, and the junction held 9 bases outside the gene matches. The germline CDR1 and CDR2 sequences are SQVTM and ANQGSEA. CDR3 size: 14 residues. In DNA, the CDR3 is TGCAGCGTCCTAATGAGCGGGAGGGAGAATGAGCAGTTCTTC. It translates to CSVLMSGRENEQFF.